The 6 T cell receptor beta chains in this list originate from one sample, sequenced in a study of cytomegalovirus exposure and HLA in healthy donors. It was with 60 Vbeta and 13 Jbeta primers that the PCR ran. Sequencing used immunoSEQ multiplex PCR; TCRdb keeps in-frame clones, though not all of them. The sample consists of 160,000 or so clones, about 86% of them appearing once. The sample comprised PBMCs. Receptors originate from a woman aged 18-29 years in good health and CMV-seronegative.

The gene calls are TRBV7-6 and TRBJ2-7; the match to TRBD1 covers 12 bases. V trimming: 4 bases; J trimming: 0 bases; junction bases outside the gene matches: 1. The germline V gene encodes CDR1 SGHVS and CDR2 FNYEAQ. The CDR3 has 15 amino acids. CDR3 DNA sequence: TGTGCCAGCAGCTGGGGACAGGGGGCCTCCTACGAGCAGTACTTC. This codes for CASSWGQGASYEQYF.

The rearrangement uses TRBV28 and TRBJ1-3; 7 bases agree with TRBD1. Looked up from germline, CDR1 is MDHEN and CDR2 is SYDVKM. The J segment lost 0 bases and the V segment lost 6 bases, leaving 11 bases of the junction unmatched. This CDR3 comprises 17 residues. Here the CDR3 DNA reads TGTGCCAGCAGCAAAAACGCAGGGGGGAGCTCTGGAAACACCATATATTTT. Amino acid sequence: CASSKNAGGSSGNTIYF.

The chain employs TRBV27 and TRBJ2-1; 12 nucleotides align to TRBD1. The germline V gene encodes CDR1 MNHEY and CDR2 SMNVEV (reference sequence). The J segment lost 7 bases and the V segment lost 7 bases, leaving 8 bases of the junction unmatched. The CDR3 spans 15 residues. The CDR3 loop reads CASTTGQGARNEQFF. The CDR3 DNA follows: TGTGCCAGCACTACGGGACAGGGGGCACGGAATGAGCAGTTCTTC.

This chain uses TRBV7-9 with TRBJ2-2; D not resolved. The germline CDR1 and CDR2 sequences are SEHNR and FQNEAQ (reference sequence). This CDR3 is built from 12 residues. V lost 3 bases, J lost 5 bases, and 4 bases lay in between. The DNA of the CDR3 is TGTGCCAGCAGCTTTTCGACCGGGGAGCTGTTTTTT. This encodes CASSFSTGELFF.

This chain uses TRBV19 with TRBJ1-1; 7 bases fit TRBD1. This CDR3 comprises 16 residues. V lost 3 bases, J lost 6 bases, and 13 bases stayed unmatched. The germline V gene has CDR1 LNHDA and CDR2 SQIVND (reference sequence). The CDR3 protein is CASSIQPGTAVAEAFF. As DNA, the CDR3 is TGTGCCAGTAGTATCCAGCCTGGGACAGCGGTCGCTGAAGCTTTCTTT.

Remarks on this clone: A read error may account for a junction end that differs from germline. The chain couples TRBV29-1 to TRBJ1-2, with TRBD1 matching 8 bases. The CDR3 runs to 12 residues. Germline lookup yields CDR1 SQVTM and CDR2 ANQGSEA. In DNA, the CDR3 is TGCAGCGACGAAGGACAGGGTAATGGCTACCCCTTC. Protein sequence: CSDEGQGNGYPF.